The present TCR beta chain was sequenced within a study of blood T cells in healthy people across ages. The CDR3 has 15 amino acids. Notes on the study in general: Expanded clonotype shifts may have been confounded, as the donors had an unknown CMV status. Older individuals had lower TCR beta diversity per million T cells (the decline was roughly linear).

Alongside a J-beta primer mix, a sample-barcoded 5' primer served in a second PCR lasting about 7 to 11 cycles. All cDNA molecules were each tagged by a template-switch adaptor with 12 random nucleotides. MiXCR, run by TCRdb on the 5' RACE reads, gives a single entry per CDR3 protein. The sample holds more than 800,000 distinct CDR3 sequences; 45% are singletons and the top ten take under 20%. Total RNA extracted from each sample amounted to at least 5 micrograms. Comments on this clonotype: Its specificity is not known. The junction departs from germline at one end; a sequencing error may be responsible.

Material: blood. The TCR comes from a woman aged 55-70 years in good health. The chain is built from TRBV12-3 or TRBV12-4 and TRBJ2-3; 8 nucleotides line up with TRBD2. CDR3 nucleotide sequence: TGTACCAGCAGTCACCCCGGGGGGGGCGCAGATACGCAGTATTTT. This gives the protein CTSSHPGGGADTQYF.